One sample yielded the 23 T cell receptor beta chains listed below, sequenced in a study of blood T cell repertoires in COVID-19. Clones were read by immunoSEQ multiplex PCR, and TCRdb kept only the in-frame ones, dropping some. The sample holds approximately 59,000 clones, around 81% seen once. Material for sequencing was peripheral blood. The receptors come from a woman over 75 with acute or convalescent COVID-19.

This clone has only one observation. The chain employs TRBV28 and TRBJ1-5; tentatively, D is TRBD1 (5 bases). The V and J ends lost 3 bases and 2 bases respectively, with 14 bases between them. Germline V gene sequence: CDR1 MDHEN, CDR2 SYDVKM. The CDR3 totals 16 residues. CDR3 amino acids: CASSLQGPFRNQPQHF. DNA of the CDR3: TGTGCCAGCAGTTTGCAGGGTCCTTTTCGCAATCAGCCCCAGCATTTT.

This chain links TRBV7-2 with TRBJ1-4, with D unresolved. In germline, CDR1 is SGHTA, CDR2 FQGNSA. Trimming took 5 bases from V and 8 from J, leaving 12 bases between them. The CDR3 covers 13 residues. CDR3 nucleotides: TGTGCCAGCAGCCTCCTACGACACGAAAAACTGTTTTTT. Translation: CASSLLRHEKLFF.

The V call is TRBV10-1, the J call TRBJ2-7; D ambiguous. Trimming left V 10 bases short and J 1 base short, with 8 bases between. From germline, CDR1 is WNHNN and CDR2 SYGVQD (reference sequence). The CDR3 has 11 amino acids. DNA of the CDR3: TGCGCCAAGCCCCGTTCCTACGAGCAGTACTTC. Protein product: CAKPRSYEQYF.

Notes on this clone: The sample carries other DNA sequences with the same CDR3. This chain connects TRBV6-5 to TRBJ2-5; possibly TRBD2 for D (6 bases). The CDR3 runs 14 residues. Germline values: CDR1 MNHEY, CDR2 SVGAGI. Trimming removed 6 bases at V and 5 bases at J, with 16 bases between. In DNA, the CDR3 is TGTGCCAGCAGCTGGGGACTGCAAGGGGAGACCCAGTACTTC. Amino acids: CASSWGLQGETQYF.

The rearrangement links TRBV12-3 or TRBV12-4 to TRBJ2-7, with D perhaps TRBD2 (6 bases). Between the trimmed V and J ends, which lost 6 bases and 7 bases, there was a span of 16 bases. There are 13 residues in the CDR3. CDR3 in amino acids: CASRLGGSGEQYF. The CDR3 nucleotides read TGTGCCAGCAGGTTGGGAGGTTCTGGAGAGCAGTACTTC.

The genes are TRBV6-1 and TRBJ2-3; TRBD2 is a possible D gene (6 bases). Germline CDR1 is MNHNS and CDR2 is SASEGT. V lost 1 base to trimming and J lost 1 base, with 12 bases between them. This CDR3 spans 16 amino acids. The CDR3: CASSEGWGGGTDTQYF. The CDR3 nucleotides are TGTGCCAGCAGTGAAGGGTGGGGCGGGGGCACAGATACGCAGTATTTT.

CDR3 sequence (DNA): TGTGCCAGCCGCTCCACTTCGCATGGCATTCAGTACTTC. The encoded protein is CASRSTSHGIQYF. The chain links TRBV25-1 to TRBJ2-4; D remains ambiguous. The CDR3 runs to 13 residues. Trimming took 8 bases from V and 9 from J, leaving 17 bases between them. The germline V gene encodes CDR1 MGHDK and CDR2 SYGVNS.

The V call is TRBV5-1, the J call TRBJ2-7; D gene ambiguous. The CDR3 is 13 amino acids. CDR1 is SGHRS and CDR2 is YFSETQ in the germline V gene. The V end lost 1 base, the J end lost 0 bases, and 5 bases lay between the germline ends. The CDR3 sequence is CASSLRVSYEQYF. As DNA, the CDR3 is TGCGCCAGCAGCTTGAGAGTCTCCTACGAGCAGTACTTC. Combining the CDR3 with reference TRBV5-1 and TRBJ2-7 gives the whole variable domain KAGVTQTPRYLIKTRGQQVTLSCSPISGHRSVSWYQQTPGQGLQFLFEYFSETQRNKGNFPGRFSGRQFSNSRSEMNVSTLELGDSALYLCASSLRVSYEQYFGPGTRLTVT.

This chain links TRBV7-2 with TRBJ1-2; D call uncertain. Germline CDR1 and CDR2: SGHTA and FQGNSA. Between the trimmed V and J ends, which lost 1 base and 4 bases, there was a span of 13 bases. CDR3 size: 15 residues. For the CDR3, the DNA is TGTGCCAGCAGCTTAGAATTTCCGGGAATCTATGGCTACACCTTC. It is translated as CASSLEFPGIYGYTF.

J is TRBJ1-6 and V is TRBV3-1 (or the pseudogene TRBV3-2); 8 bases agree with TRBD1. The J segment lost 8 bases and the V segment lost 1 base, leaving 1 base of the junction unmatched. CDR3 size: 14 residues. Germline CDR1 is LGHDT and CDR2 is YNNKEL (reference sequence). As DNA, the CDR3 is TGTGCCAGCAGCCAAGCAGGGGGCGATTCACCCCTCCACTTT. Translating it yields CASSQAGGDSPLHF.

This chain joins TRBV3-1 (or the pseudogene TRBV3-2) and TRBJ1-2, with D unclear. V gave up 1 base and J gave up 3 bases, with 6 bases separating them. Per the germline V gene, CDR1 is LGHDT and CDR2 is YNNKEL (reference sequence). The CDR3 runs 13 residues. The CDR3 DNA is TGTGCCAGCAGCCAAGGGCGGTACTATGGCTACACCTTC. It codes for CASSQGRYYGYTF.

This sequence joins TRBV2 and TRBJ1-5; perhaps TRBD1 as D (5 bases). Germline V lookup: CDR1 SNHLY, CDR2 FYNNEI. The CDR3 is 15 amino acids. Trimming took off 5 bases at V and 0 bases at J, with 11 bases between the two ends. The CDR3 sequence is CASSLDRHSNQPQHF. The DNA of the CDR3 is TGTGCCAGCAGTCTCGACAGACATAGCAATCAGCCCCAGCATTTT.

V usage is TRBV7-9 and J usage is TRBJ2-7; TRBD1 is a possible D gene (6 bases). The V end lost 6 bases, the J end lost 4 bases, and 25 bases lay between the germline ends. The CDR3 covers 17 residues. Germline CDR1 SEHNR, CDR2 FQNEAQ (reference sequence). The CDR3 region is CASSVALNRDKPYEQYF. Here the CDR3 DNA reads TGTGCCAGCAGTGTCGCCTTGAACCGGGACAAACCTTACGAGCAGTACTTC. Together with reference TRBV7-9 and TRBJ2-7, the CDR3 gives the full variable domain: DTGVSQNPRHKITKRGQNVTFRCDPISEHNRLYWYRQTLGQGPEFLTYFQNEAQLEKSRLLSDRFSAERPKGSFSTLEIQRTEQGDSAMYLCASSVALNRDKPYEQYFGPGTRLTVT.

The rearrangement uses TRBV9 and TRBJ1-5, with a tentative D call TRBD1 (6 bases). The CDR3 extends over 13 amino acids. Looked up from germline, CDR1 is SGDLS and CDR2 is YYNGEE. Between the trimmed V and J ends, which lost 3 bases and 7 bases, there was a span of 11 bases. CDR3: CASSAQGYQPQHF. The CDR3 coding sequence is TGTGCCAGCAGCGCCCAGGGGTACCAGCCCCAGCATTTT.

This chain uses TRBV19 with TRBJ2-1; TRBD2 matches 8 bases. CDR1 and CDR2 (germline): LNHDA, SQIVND (reference sequence). This CDR3 contains 17 residues. With 6 bases clipped from V and 0 bases from J, the junction kept 10 bases outside the gene matches. The CDR3 here is CASRFTGGLGSYNEQFF. CDR3 bases: TGTGCCAGTAGGTTCACGGGAGGGCTGGGCTCCTACAATGAGCAGTTCTTC.

A few counts support this clone. The genes are TRBV28 and TRBJ2-2, with 12 bases matching TRBD2. The germline CDR1 and CDR2 sequences are MDHEN and SYDVKM. The CDR3 contains 15 residues. V shed 6 bases and J 3 bases; nucleotides not matched to a gene: 2. CDR3 residues: CASRRLAGDTGELFF. DNA of the CDR3: TGTGCCAGCAGACGACTAGCGGGGGACACCGGGGAGCTGTTTTTT.

The chain carries TRBV5-1 and TRBJ1-6, with D perhaps TRBD1 (6 bases). Germline V lookup: CDR1 SGHRS, CDR2 YFSETQ. The CDR3 has 13 residues. V shed 5 bases and J shed 7 bases, with 10 bases lying between them. This chain's CDR3 is CASSGQGNSPLHF. CDR3 in DNA: TGCGCCAGCAGTGGGCAGGGGAATTCACCCCTCCACTTT.

This clone appeared a few times. The chain is built from TRBV27 and TRBJ1-6, with 7 positions matching TRBD1. This CDR3 region has 14 residues. Trimming removed 5 bases from V and 6 bases from J; junction bases left unmatched: 4. The V gene's germline CDR1 is MNHEY and CDR2 SMNVEV (reference sequence). CDR3: CASSRRDSNSPLHF. The CDR3 DNA reads as TGTGCCAGCAGTCGCCGGGACAGTAATTCACCCCTCCACTTT.

The chain uses TRBV27 and TRBJ2-3, with 8 bases identical to TRBD2. The CDR3 is 14 amino acids. Germline V gene lookup returns CDR1 MNHEY and CDR2 SMNVEV (reference sequence). Trimming removed 2 bases from V and 6 bases from J; junction bases left unmatched: 4. The CDR3 sequence: CASSLPGGSDTQYF. CDR3 nucleotides: TGTGCCAGCAGTTTACCGGGAGGGTCCGATACGCAGTATTTT.

V usage is TRBV27 and J usage is TRBJ2-2; possibly TRBD1 for D (5 bases). Germline values: CDR1 MNHEY, CDR2 SMNVEV (reference sequence). The germline V and J ends were trimmed by 7 bases and 7 bases, with 13 bases remaining between them. This CDR3 has 13 residues. The CDR3 sequence is CASTGRDGGELFF. In nucleotides, the CDR3 is TGTGCCAGCACGGGCAGGGATGGCGGGGAGCTGTTTTTT.

The V call is TRBV6-2 or TRBV6-3, the J call TRBJ2-3, with 9 bases that match TRBD1. This CDR3 has 18 residues. CDR1 MNHEY and CDR2 SVGEGT come from the germline V gene. Trimming cost V 0 bases and J 6 bases; bases outside gene matches: 13. Here the CDR3 DNA reads TGTGCCAGCAGTTACTCGAGGCTACGGACAGGGGAAAAGGATACGCAGTATTTT. This gives the protein CASSYSRLRTGEKDTQYF.

The chain is built from TRBV7-3 and TRBJ2-3; 12 nucleotides align to TRBD2. This CDR3 comprises 18 residues. Per the germline V gene, CDR1 is SGHTA and CDR2 is FQGTGA. After removal of 5 bases from V and 1 base from J, the junction contained 10 bases not matched to a gene. The DNA for the CDR3 is TGTGCCAGCAGCCCCCGACTAGCGGGGGTCGGGGGCACAGATACGCAGTATTTT. It translates to CASSPRLAGVGGTDTQYF.

This clone was seen only a few times. The chain combines TRBV21-1 with TRBJ2-3; TRBD1, the table's D call, lacks a check against the DNA. TRBV21-1 has pseudogene status. This CDR3 contains 17 residues. The CDR3 loop reads CASSTLRQGGYADTQYF. DNA for the CDR3: TGTGCCAGCAGCACTCTTCGACAGGGAGGTTACGCAGATACGCAGTATTTT.